The clone carrying this T cell receptor beta chain was seen a handful of times. Its antigen is still unknown. At the Johns Hopkins FTIC core, DNA taken from cultured CD4+ T cells was sequenced by way of the Oncomine TCR Beta short-read assay. In TCRdb, the PCR reads were re-called with MiXCR into one record per CDR3 protein. The sample has about 13,000 distinct CDR3 sequences, roughly two thirds seen once. V was clipped by 1 base and J by 2 bases, with 10 bases between them. The CDR3 spans 15 residues. The source of the sample is a study of vaccination and CD4 T cells after COVID-19. In the study overall: Cells received overlapping spike peptides from SARS-CoV-2, HCoV-NL63, HCoV-OC43 and HCoV-229E as stimulation. Some control cultures received a CEFX pool, which served as the positive control. Others received an HIV-1 Nef pool or no peptide.

Study-wide results and limits: Rising from around 20 to 38, the median of SARS-CoV-2-reactive clonotypes did not change significantly.

Noted treatment: approximately 11-day PBMC culture with coronavirus spike peptide pools or control peptides (ViraFEST assay). The sequencing sample was made of CD4+ T cells from blood, cultured in vitro. The sequence derives from a human donor who had recovered from COVID-19. This sequence joins TRBV12-3 or TRBV12-4 and TRBJ2-3, with a possible D match to TRBD1 (5 bases). The CDR3 here is CASSLVGRVTDTQYF. DNA for the CDR3: TGTGCCAGCAGTTTAGTAGGCAGGGTCACAGATACGCAGTATTTT.